This TCR beta chain was profiled in a study of control samples from healthy donors and cancer patients. The V gene's germline CDR1 is SGHAT and CDR2 FQNNGV. The CDR3 totals 14 residues. V lost 4 bases, J lost 5 bases, and 2 bases stayed unmatched. Produced via immunoSEQ multiplex PCR; TCRdb's table is partial and in-frame only. Of 150,000 to 180,000 clones in the sample, approximately 94% were seen once. In its sample, this clone was seen once. The sequence was collected from a man aged 40-49 years in good health. The chain uses TRBV11-2 and TRBJ1-4; 9 bases align to TRBD1. Sequencing was performed on blood. CDR3 nucleotide sequence: TGTGCCAGCAGCTCGGACAGGGGAAATGAAAAACTGTTTTTT. Translation gives CASSSDRGNEKLFF.